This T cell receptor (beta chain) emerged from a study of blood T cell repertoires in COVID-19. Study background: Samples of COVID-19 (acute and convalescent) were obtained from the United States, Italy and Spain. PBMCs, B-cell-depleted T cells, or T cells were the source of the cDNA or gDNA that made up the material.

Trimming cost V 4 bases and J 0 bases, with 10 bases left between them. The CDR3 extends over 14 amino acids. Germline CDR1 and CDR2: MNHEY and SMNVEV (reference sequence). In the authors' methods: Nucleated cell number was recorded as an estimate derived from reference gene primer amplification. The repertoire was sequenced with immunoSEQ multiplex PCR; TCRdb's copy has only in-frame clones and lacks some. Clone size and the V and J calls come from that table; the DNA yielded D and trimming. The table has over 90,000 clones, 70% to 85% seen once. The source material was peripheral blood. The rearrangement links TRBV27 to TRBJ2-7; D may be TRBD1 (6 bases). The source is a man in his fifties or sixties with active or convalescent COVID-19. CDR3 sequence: CASSSTGSSYEQYF. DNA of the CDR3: TGTGCCAGCAGTTCGACAGGAAGCTCCTACGAGCAGTACTTC.